The 9 T cell receptor beta chains reported below all come from one sample, sequenced in a study of blood T cell repertoires in COVID-19 (dated by TCRdb to 2019 to 2021). Library preparation used the immunoSEQ multiplex PCR assay. TCRdb obtained this table from immuneACCESS and retained in-frame rearrangements with V and J assigned. These tables miss some clones; where compared with another copy, unresolved V genes account for less than half of the shortfall, and the remainder is unexplained. The sample table lists 80,000 to 95,000 clones, nearly 90% of them with a count of one. Of the sample, 5.5% to 7.5% falls within the top ten clones. Specimen: peripheral blood. The receptors come from a man between 65 and 85 years old with acute or convalescent COVID-19.

This chain uses TRBV3-1 (or the pseudogene TRBV3-2) with TRBJ1-1, with 7 nucleotides matching TRBD1. Germline V gives CDR1 LGHDT, CDR2 YNNKEL (reference sequence). V trimming: 2 bases; J trimming: 0 bases; junction bases outside the gene matches: 6. CDR3 size: 16 residues. CDR3 sequence reads: CASSQPWTGMNTEAFF. The CDR3 region has the DNA TGTGCCAGCAGCCAACCCTGGACAGGTATGAACACTGAAGCTTTCTTT.

The chain links TRBV3-1 (or the pseudogene TRBV3-2) to TRBJ2-1; 8 bases are shared with TRBD1. From germline, CDR1 is LGHDT and CDR2 YNNKEL (reference sequence). The CDR3 is 14 residues long. With 0 bases clipped from V and 8 bases from J, the junction kept 3 bases outside the gene matches. Written as DNA, the CDR3 is TGTGCCAGCAGCCAAGATACAGGGGGTTATGAGCAGTTCTTC. Translating gives CASSQDTGGYEQFF.

The J gene is TRBJ2-2, the V gene TRBV30, with D uncertain. Germline V CDR1 and CDR2: GTSNPN, SVGIG (reference sequence). Between the trimmed V and J ends, which lost 3 bases and 4 bases, there was a span of 12 bases. CDR3 length: 14 residues. CDR3: CAWSEEQFTGELFF. CDR3 nucleotide sequence: TGTGCCTGGAGCGAAGAACAGTTCACCGGGGAGCTGTTTTTT.

As to this clone: At one end the junction does not follow the germline gene, possibly because of a read error. The chain links TRBV7-7 to TRBJ2-1; TRBD2 matches 7 bases. Looked up from germline, CDR1 is SSHAT and CDR2 is FNYEAQ (reference sequence). There are 15 residues in the CDR3. CDR3 residues: CASSPSGTTGVGQFF. The CDR3 DNA is TGTGCTAGCAGCCCAAGCGGGACTACCGGGGTTGGGCAGTTCTTC.

The chain carries TRBV19 and TRBJ1-4; 8 nucleotides agree with TRBD1. This CDR3 region has 13 residues. With V trimmed by 3 bases and J by 14 bases, 8 bases remained unmatched. Germline V gives CDR1 LNHDA, CDR2 SQIVND (reference sequence). CDR3 sequence: CASSIPPAGGLFF. CDR3 in DNA: TGTGCCAGTAGTATCCCCCCGGCAGGGGGCCTGTTTTTT. Variable domain in full (rest from reference TRBV19 and TRBJ1-4): DGGITQSPKYLFRKEGQNVTLSCEQNLNHDAMYWYRQDPGQGLRLIYYSQIVNDFQKGDIAEGYSVSREKKESFPLTVTSAQKNPTAFYLCASSIPPAGGLFFGSGTQLSVL.

The chain joins TRBV5-4 to TRBJ1-4, with a tentative D call TRBD1 (6 bases). Germline CDR1 is SGHNT and CDR2 is YYREEE (reference sequence). This CDR3 region has 14 residues. The V end lost 0 bases, the J end lost 4 bases, and 7 bases lay between the germline ends. The CDR3 DNA sequence: TGTGCCAGCAGCTTGGGGACAGTTAATGAAAAACTGTTTTTT. It translates to CASSLGTVNEKLFF.

V and J are TRBV5-1 and TRBJ2-2; 12 bases fit TRBD2. The V gene's germline CDR1 is SGHRS and CDR2 YFSETQ. This CDR3 is 16 amino acids long. V gave up 4 bases and J gave up 6 bases; unmatched junction bases: 7. CDR3 protein: CASSQLTSGSAGELFF. For the CDR3, the DNA is TGCGCCAGCAGCCAACTGACTAGCGGGAGTGCCGGGGAGCTGTTTTTT.

CDR3 sequence reads: CASSLDSGGDTQYF. The CDR3, as DNA: TGTGCCAGCAGCTTGGACAGCGGGGGAGATACGCAGTATTTT. The genes are TRBV5-4 and TRBJ2-3; 8 positions agree with TRBD2. Germline CDR1 reads SGHNT; CDR2 reads YYREEE (reference sequence). V was clipped by 0 bases and J by 5 bases; unmatched bases: 2. This CDR3 contains 14 residues.

This clone has a handful of counts. The chain is built from TRBV11-3 and TRBJ2-1; D remains unclear. Germline V gives CDR1 SGHNT, CDR2 YENEEA. V was shortened by 5 bases and J by 1 base, with 9 bases between the two germline ends. This CDR3 is 14 amino acids long. CDR3 residues: CASSRGRSYNEQFF. The CDR3 region has the DNA TGTGCCAGCAGCAGAGGCCGATCCTACAATGAGCAGTTCTTC.